These T cell receptor beta chains were read from a single sample in a study of prognosis after radiotherapy for stage I lung cancer. TCRdb processed the multiplex PCR reads anew with MiXCR; each CDR3 protein has one entry. The sample has fewer than 40,000 distinct CDR3 sequences; under 60% are singletons. The sample in question was PBMCs, obtained before or after stereotactic body radiation therapy (not recorded which). Source of these receptors: a donor older than 45 with non-small cell lung cancer. Both conserved end residues are part of each CDR3. A D gene is named only where the DNA matches it firmly. Clone size is not always given. Where it is, it says once, few, many or a class for expanded clones.

V gene	D gene	clone size	J gene	CDR3 protein	CDR3 DNA
TRBV2	TRBD1	.	TRBJ2-5	CASSARQGETQYF	TGTGCCAGCAGTGCTAGACAGGGGGAGACCCAGTACTTC
TRBV28	.	many	TRBJ2-5	CASSLDLRKYF	TGTGCCAGCAGTTTAGACTTACGCAAGTACTTC
TRBV11-2	.	.	TRBJ2-1	CASSLRSVSHNEQFF	TGTGCCAGCAGCCTTAGGAGCGTCTCCCACAATGAACAGTTCTTC
TRBV19	.	many	TRBJ2-7	CASSIRGGFYEQYF	TGTGCCAGTAGTATTAGAGGTGGATTCTACGAGCAGTACTTC
TRBV20-1	.	.	TRBJ2-7	CSARVPMVSSPEQYF	TGCAGTGCTAGAGTTCCTATGGTGTCTTCCCCCGAGCAGTACTTC
TRBV6-2/TRBV6-3	.	.	TRBJ1-5	CASSGRGLDNQPQHF	TGTGCCAGCAGTGGGCGAGGGTTGGACAATCAGCCCCAGCATTTT
TRBV6-2/TRBV6-3	.	.	TRBJ1-4	CASSLLGWGKEKLFF	TGTGCCAGCAGTCTACTCGGGTGGGGCAAGGAAAAACTGTTTTTT
TRBV6-1	.	medium-sized	TRBJ2-7	CASSPPHSEQYF	TGTGCCAGCAGTCCCCCCCATTCCGAGCAGTACTTC
TRBV19	TRBD1	many	TRBJ1-5	CASSIIPGGVNQPQHF	TGTGCCAGTAGTATAATTCCAGGGGGGGTCAATCAGCCCCAGCATTTT
TRBV30	.	many	TRBJ2-3	CAWSVRRLVDTQYF	TGTGCCTGGAGTGTACGCAGGTTGGTGGATACGCAGTATTTT
TRBV7-8	.	many	TRBJ1-1	CASSSSDRSEAFF	TGTGCCAGCAGCTCCTCTGACAGGTCTGAAGCTTTCTTT
TRBV20-1	TRBD1	many	TRBJ1-2	CSAPDRGRSNGYTF	TGCAGTGCCCCCGACAGGGGGCGGTCCAATGGCTACACCTTC
TRBV12-3/TRBV12-4	TRBD1	many	TRBJ2-1	CASSPGQGAYNEQFF	TGTGCCAGCAGCCCCGGACAGGGGGCCTACAATGAGCAGTTCTTC
TRBV5-1	TRBD2	many	TRBJ2-7	CASSFGTSGRAGEQYF	TGCGCCAGCAGCTTCGGGACTAGCGGGAGGGCTGGCGAGCAGTACTTC
TRBV14	.	many	TRBJ1-2	CASSHDGATGYTF	TGTGCCAGCAGCCACGACGGAGCCACGGGCTACACCTTC
TRBV6-2/TRBV6-3	.	.	TRBJ1-5	CASSTRYQLTGSNQPQHF	TGTGCCAGCAGTACCCGGTACCAACTAACAGGGAGCAATCAGCCCCAGCATTTT
TRBV24-1	.	many	TRBJ2-3	CATSGETDTQYF	TGTGCCACCAGTGGTGAGACAGATACGCAGTATTTT
TRBV28	TRBD2	once	TRBJ2-7	CAISIAGADSYEHYF	TGTGCCATCAGCATAGCGGGAGCCGACTCCTACGAGCATTACTTC
TRBV6-2/TRBV6-3	.	many	TRBJ1-5	CASSGRSRNQPQHF	TGTGCCAGCTCGGGCAGAAGTCGCAATCAGCCCCAGCATTTT
TRBV20-1	TRBD2	many	TRBJ2-2	CSARGPLAGENTGELFF	TGCAGTGCTAGAGGCCCGCTAGCGGGAGAGAACACCGGGGAGCTGTTTTTT